This is a list of T cell receptor beta chains from one sample in a study of cytomegalovirus exposure and HLA in healthy donors. Using immunoSEQ multiplex PCR, the repertoire was profiled, and TCRdb retains in-frame clones only, with some absent. Of some 150,000 clones in the sample, about four fifths were seen once. The sample comprised PBMCs. These TCRs come from a woman in her thirties in good health and CMV-seropositive. CDR3s include the opening cysteine and the closing phenylalanine or tryptophan. Fields, in order: V gene, D gene, J gene, clone size, CDR3 protein, CDR3 DNA. The D gene is left open where the match is weak. The listing skips clone size in some rows; elsewhere it reads once, few, many or a size class.

TRBV19	NA	TRBJ1-5	NA	CASSITFAQLTQPQHF	TGTGCCAGTAGTATAACGTTTGCACAGCTGACTCAGCCCCAGCATTTT
TRBV10-3	TRBD2	TRBJ2-7	few	CATRLAGGSSYEQYF	TGTGCCACGCGACTAGCGGGGGGCAGCTCCTACGAGCAGTACTTC
TRBV9	TRBD2	TRBJ2-2	NA	CASSWTSGDTGELFF	TGTGCCAGCAGCTGGACTAGCGGGGACACCGGGGAGCTGTTTTTT
TRBV5-1	TRBD2	TRBJ2-3	NA	CASSLSQRGSTDTQYF	TGCGCCAGCAGCTTGAGTCAGCGGGGGTCCACAGATACGCAGTATTTT
TRBV9	NA	TRBJ1-5	once	CASSPSGNSNQPQHF	TGTGCCAGCAGCCCCTCAGGGAATAGCAATCAGCCCCAGCATTTT
TRBV27	TRBD1	TRBJ1-1	NA	CASSSLNRGGNTEAFF	TGTGCCAGCAGTTCACTCAACAGGGGAGGGAACACTGAAGCTTTCTTT
TRBV2	TRBD1	TRBJ1-1	NA	CASSLTGGELEAFF	TGTGCCAGCAGTCTGACAGGGGGCGAATTAGAAGCTTTCTTT
TRBV6-1	NA	TRBJ1-5	NA	CASSESGVGDQPQHF	TGTGCCAGCAGTGAATCAGGGGTGGGCGATCAGCCCCAGCATTTT
TRBV9	TRBD1	TRBJ2-7	NA	CASSVRQGGREQYF	TGTGCCAGCAGCGTTAGACAGGGCGGACGGGAGCAGTACTTC
TRBV6-5	NA	TRBJ2-3	NA	CASIRTRRSTDTQYF	TGTGCCAGCATAAGGACTCGTCGTAGCACAGATACGCAGTATTTT
TRBV7-9	NA	TRBJ1-1	NA	CASSLGHLSTEAFF	TGTGCCAGCAGCTTAGGACATCTGAGCACTGAAGCTTTCTTT
TRBV6-6	TRBD1	TRBJ2-7	NA	CASSFDRAYEQYF	TGTGCCAGCAGCTTCGACAGGGCCTACGAGCAGTACTTC
TRBV5-4	NA	TRBJ1-1	NA	CASSLVAGWNTEAFF	TGTGCCAGCAGCTTGGTGGCAGGCTGGAACACTGAAGCTTTCTTT
TRBV2	NA	TRBJ2-2	few	CASRGTSYRTGELFF	TGTGCCAGCAGAGGCACTAGCTACCGGACCGGGGAGCTGTTTTTT
TRBV7-9	TRBD2	TRBJ2-1	once	CASSLVVSGGGSSYNEQFF	TGTGCCAGCAGCTTAGTGGTTAGCGGGGGGGGGAGCTCCTACAATGAGCAGTTCTTC
TRBV5-6	TRBD1	TRBJ2-7	NA	CASRTTGTGVYEQYF	TGTGCCAGCAGAACTACCGGGACAGGGGTTTACGAGCAGTACTTC
TRBV28	TRBD2	TRBJ2-1	NA	CASRELANKNNEQFF	TGTGCCAGCAGAGAACTAGCGAACAAAAACAATGAGCAGTTCTTC
TRBV4-2	TRBD2	TRBJ2-5	few	CASSQGTSGGGTQYF	TGTGCCAGCAGCCAAGGGACTAGCGGGGGGGGGACCCAGTACTTC
TRBV18	NA	TRBJ2-7	NA	CASSPYTTGSGAYEQYF	TGTGCCAGCTCACCTTATACCACAGGGTCAGGGGCTTACGAGCAGTACTTC
TRBV4-1	TRBD1	TRBJ1-2	NA	CASSRTGASSYGYTF	TGCGCCAGCAGCCGAACAGGGGCGTCGTCCTATGGCTACACCTTC
TRBV28	TRBD1	TRBJ2-2	NA	CASSPPGTVGRGELFF	TGTGCCAGCAGTCCGCCGGGGACAGTGGGTCGCGGGGAGCTGTTTTTT
TRBV7-2	NA	TRBJ1-6	NA	CASSLEGVNSPLHF	TGTGCCAGCAGCCTAGAAGGGGTTAATTCACCCCTCCACTTT
TRBV4-1	TRBD1	TRBJ1-2	NA	CASSLRDRVSYGYTF	TGCGCCAGCAGCCTCCGGGACAGGGTATCCTATGGCTACACCTTC
TRBV18	NA	TRBJ2-2	NA	CASSRQTAVAVTGELFF	TGTGCCAGCTCACGCCAGACGGCGGTGGCGGTCACCGGGGAGCTGTTTTTT
TRBV7-8	NA	TRBJ2-7	NA	CACKQKPAYEQYF	TGTGCCTGCAAGCAAAAGCCGGCCTACGAGCAGTACTTC
TRBV7-9	NA	TRBJ1-3	once	CASSLPRDISGNTIYF	TGTGCCAGCAGCTTACCCAGGGACATTAGTGGAAACACCATATATTTT
TRBV9	NA	TRBJ1-4	NA	CASSVGPISVEKLFF	TGTGCCAGCAGCGTCGGACCAATTAGCGTGGAAAAACTGTTTTTT